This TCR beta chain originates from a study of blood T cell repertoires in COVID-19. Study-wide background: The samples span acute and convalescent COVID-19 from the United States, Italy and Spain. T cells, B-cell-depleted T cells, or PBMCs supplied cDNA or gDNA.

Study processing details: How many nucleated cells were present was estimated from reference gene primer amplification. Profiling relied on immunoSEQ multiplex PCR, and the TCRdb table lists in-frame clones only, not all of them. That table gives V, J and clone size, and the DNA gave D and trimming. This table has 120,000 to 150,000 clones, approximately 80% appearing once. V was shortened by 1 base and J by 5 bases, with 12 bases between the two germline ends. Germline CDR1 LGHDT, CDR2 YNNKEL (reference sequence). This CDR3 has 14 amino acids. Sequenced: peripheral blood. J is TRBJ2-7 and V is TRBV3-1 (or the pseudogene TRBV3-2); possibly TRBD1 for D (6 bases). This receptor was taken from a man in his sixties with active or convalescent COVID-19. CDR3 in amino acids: CASSQGGLVHEQYF. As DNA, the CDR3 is TGTGCCAGCAGCCAAGGGGGGCTAGTCCACGAGCAGTACTTC.